The 32 T cell receptor beta chains listed next were all sequenced from one sample in a study of T cells in Graves' hyperthyroidism and ophthalmopathy. Amplified TCR beta CDR3 regions derived from RNA transcripts. RT-PCR in the first round (using the HTBI primer set) targeted the TCR CDR3. TCRdb passed the multiplex PCR reads through MiXCR, listing each CDR3 protein once. The table has more than 300,000 distinct CDR3 sequences, roughly 18% seen once. The sample was blood. Receptors originate from a man between 18 and 29 years old with Graves' ophthalmopathy.

The rearrangement links TRBV28 to TRBJ2-4; TRBD2 aligns across 11 bases. The germline CDR1 and CDR2 sequences are MDHEN and SYDVKM. This CDR3 has 14 residues. V gave up 5 bases and J gave up 11 bases; unmatched junction bases: 8. The DNA of the CDR3 is TGTGCCAGCAGTGAATTTAGCGGGAGGGGGTTTCAGTACTTC. Translation: CASSEFSGRGFQYF. The full variable domain, in which reference TRBV28 and TRBJ2-4 provide the parts outside the CDR3, is DVKVTQSSRYLVKRTGEKVFLECVQDMDHENMFWYRQDPGLGLRLIYFSYDVKMKEKGDIPEGYSVSREKKERFSLILESASTNQTSMYLCASSEFSGRGFQYFGAGTRLSVL.

With regard to this clonotype: This sequence may be a read error, since a much larger clone differs from it by one base. The V call is TRBV18, the J call TRBJ2-7, with a possible D match to TRBD1 (5 bases). The germline gives CDR1 KGHSH, CDR2 LQKENI. The CDR3 contains 13 residues. V shed 5 bases and J shed 6 bases, with 14 bases lying between them. The CDR3 loop is CASSRGSPSEQYF. CDR3 DNA sequence: TGTGCCAGCTCAAGGGGCAGTCCAAGCGAGCAGTACTTC.

In this sample, this clonotype turned up a few times. The chain employs TRBV9 and TRBJ2-3; possibly TRBD2 for D (5 bases). The V and J ends lost 4 bases and 5 bases respectively, with 8 bases between them. CDR1 and CDR2 from the germline V gene are SGDLS and YYNGEE. This CDR3 contains 12 residues. CDR3 loop: CASSRGLDTQYF. The CDR3 region has the DNA TGTGCCAGCAGCCGAGGGTTAGATACGCAGTATTTT.

V usage is TRBV24-1 and J usage is TRBJ2-3, with 9 bases that match TRBD1. The CDR3 is made up of 16 amino acids. CDR1 and CDR2 (germline): KGHDR, SFDVKD. The V and J ends lost 9 bases and 1 base, in that order; junction bases with no gene match: 10. CDR3 loop: CATSSLDRGGTDTQYF. The CDR3 DNA follows: TGTGCCACCTCGAGCCTGGACAGGGGCGGCACAGATACGCAGTATTTT.

This clonotype came up many times. This sequence joins TRBV4-1 and TRBJ1-4; unclear D gene. From germline, CDR1 is MGHRA and CDR2 YSYEKL. The CDR3 is 15 residues long. The germline V and J ends were trimmed by 0 bases and 6 bases, with 11 bases remaining between them. The CDR3 DNA follows: TGCGCCAGCAGCCAAGATGCGCACGCAGATGAAAAACTGTTTTTT. Its translation: CASSQDAHADEKLFF.

This clonotype was seen many times. The V call is TRBV28, the J call TRBJ1-1, with D hard to call. V lost 9 bases and J 11 bases, leaving 16 bases between the germline ends. Per the germline V gene, CDR1 is MDHEN and CDR2 is SYDVKM. The CDR3 runs to 11 residues. Here the CDR3 DNA reads TGTGCCAGTAAGGTTGATAATCTGGCTTTCTTT. It translates to CASKVDNLAFF.

This clonotype appeared a few times. The rearrangement joins TRBV6-6 to TRBJ1-4; 9 bases match TRBD1. After removal of 2 bases from V and 8 bases from J, the junction contained 6 bases not matched to a gene. There are 15 residues in the CDR3. The germline CDR1 and CDR2 sequences are MNHNY and SVGAGI (reference sequence). The CDR3 here is CASSYPTGGDEKLFF. The CDR3 nucleotides read TGTGCCAGCAGTTACCCGACAGGGGGGGACGAAAAACTGTTTTTT.

This clonotype was counted between two and nine times. The rearrangement uses TRBV19 and TRBJ2-7; no firm D call. CDR1 and CDR2 from the germline V gene are LNHDA and SQIVND (reference sequence). V was trimmed by 4 bases and J by 0 bases, leaving 10 bases between them. CDR3 length: 14 amino acids. The CDR3 is CASSRQESSYEQYF. As DNA, the CDR3 is TGTGCCAGTAGTAGGCAGGAAAGCTCCTACGAGCAGTACTTC.

The sample holds a few counts of this clonotype. The CDR3 sequence is CATSTGQLYGYTF. In DNA form, the CDR3 reads TGTGCCACCAGTACGGGACAGCTATATGGCTACACCTTC. V usage is TRBV24-1 and J usage is TRBJ1-2, with 7 bases matching TRBD1. CDR3 length: 13 amino acids. The germline V gene encodes CDR1 KGHDR and CDR2 SFDVKD. Unmatched junction bases numbered 5, after V lost 6 bases and J lost 5 bases.

This clonotype occurred many times. The rearrangement joins TRBV11-2 to TRBJ1-1, with TRBD1 matching over 7 bases. CDR1 is SGHAT and CDR2 is FQNNGV in the germline V gene. V was clipped by 6 bases and J by 5 bases; unmatched bases: 12. The CDR3 length is 15 residues. CDR3 nucleotides: TGTGCCAGCAGACCGCTACAGGGGAAGGGGACTGAAGCTTTCTTT. Encoded protein: CASRPLQGKGTEAFF.

This clonotype was found a few times. This chain's CDR3 is CASSHAASGGTNEQFF. The CDR3 DNA sequence: TGTGCCAGCAGCCACGCGGCTAGCGGGGGAACCAATGAGCAGTTCTTC. This rearrangement joins TRBV14 to TRBJ2-1; 10 bases agree with TRBD2. This CDR3 has 16 amino acids. CDR1 and CDR2 from the germline V gene are SGHDN and FVKESK. V lost 3 bases, J lost 6 bases, and 8 bases stayed unmatched.

This clonotype was detected only a few times. The junction shows a germline mismatch at one end, possibly a read error. This chain joins TRBV6-1 and TRBJ1-6; the match to TRBD1 covers 9 bases. In germline, CDR1 is MNHNS, CDR2 SASEGT. The CDR3 loop spans 16 amino acids. In DNA form, the CDR3 reads TGTGCCATCAGTGCCAAACAGGGGGCGGATAATTCACCCCTCCACTTT. Protein sequence: CAISAKQGADNSPLHF.

DNA for the CDR3: TGTGCCAGCAGTTACTGGGGGAAGGGCACCGGGGAGCTGTTTTTT. Residues: CASSYWGKGTGELFF. V gene TRBV6-9 combines with J gene TRBJ2-2, with D tentatively TRBD1 or TRBD2 (5 bases each). The V gene's germline CDR1 is MNHGY and CDR2 SVAAGI. The CDR3 covers 15 residues. V was shortened by 3 bases and J by 4 bases, with 12 bases between the two germline ends.

This clonotype was seen many times. The chain has TRBV15 and TRBJ1-2, with D perhaps matching TRBD1 (5 bases). Trimming pared 1 base from V and 0 bases from J, leaving 18 bases between. The CDR3 loop spans 18 amino acids. Looked up from germline, CDR1 is LNHNV and CDR2 is YYDKDF (reference sequence). The CDR3, as DNA: TGTGCCACCAGCAGAGGACAGCCAGCTCTCTTGGCTAACTATGGCTACACCTTC. As protein: CATSRGQPALLANYGYTF.

V gene TRBV5-1 combines with J gene TRBJ1-2; D is uncertain. CDR3 length: 13 residues. V lost 4 bases, J lost 7 bases, and 14 bases lay in between. Germline V lookup: CDR1 SGHRS, CDR2 YFSETQ. The DNA for the CDR3 is TGCGCCAGCAGCCCCATCGGTAGGATTGGCTACACCTTC. This translates into CASSPIGRIGYTF.

This clonotype was found a few times. At one end the junction does not follow the germline gene, possibly because of a read error. The V and J genes are TRBV12-3 or TRBV12-4 and TRBJ1-2; D is unresolved. The CDR3 consists of 12 residues. CDR3 loop: CTSSLNRYGYTF. The CDR3 bases are TGTACCAGCAGTTTGAATCGGTATGGCTACACCTTC.

On this clonotype: The junction differs from germline at one of its ends, possibly a read error. This chain uses TRBV2 with TRBJ1-3, with a tentative D call TRBD1 (5 bases). The CDR3 totals 17 residues. CDR1 SNHLY and CDR2 FYNNEI come from the germline V gene. The DNA of the CDR3 is TGCGCCAGCAGCCCCATGGGAGTCGAAAGGGGTGGAAACACCATATATTTT. Its protein product is CASSPMGVERGGNTIYF.

This chain connects TRBV20-1 to TRBJ2-7; 9 positions match TRBD1. Germline trimming cut 6 bases from V and 3 bases from J; bases unmatched to any gene: 6. The CDR3 is 13 amino acids. Germline V gives CDR1 DFQATT, CDR2 SNEGSKA (reference sequence). This CDR3 reads CSAMGDRDYEQYF. The CDR3 region has the DNA TGCAGTGCGATGGGGGACAGGGACTACGAGCAGTACTTC.

The V gene is TRBV14, the J gene TRBJ2-7; no definite D call. CDR1 is SGHDN, CDR2 FVKESK, per germline. V gave up 0 bases and J gave up 6 bases, with 9 bases separating them. CDR3 length: 13 amino acids. CDR3 amino acids: CASSQDLRAEQYF. CDR3 nucleotides: TGTGCCAGCAGCCAAGATTTAAGGGCCGAGCAGTACTTC.

A remark on this clonotype: Just one base apart from a much larger clone, this may be a read error. The chain couples TRBV18 to TRBJ1-2; no reliable D call. The CDR3 is made up of 13 amino acids. The germline gives CDR1 KGHSH, CDR2 LQKENI. Trimming cost V 0 bases and J 8 bases, with 10 bases left between them. CDR3 sequence: CASSPPVQEGYTF. The CDR3 region has the DNA TGTGCCAGCTCACCACCGGTTCAGGAGGGCTACACCTTC.

This clonotype was counted between two and nine times. V gene TRBV14 combines with J gene TRBJ1-2, with D possibly TRBD1 on 5 matching bases. CDR3 length: 15 amino acids. Per germline, CDR1 SGHDN and CDR2 FVKESK. The V end lost 0 bases, the J end lost 3 bases, and 11 bases lay between the germline ends. CDR3 sequence: CASSQEGAGYYGYTF. The CDR3 DNA is TGTGCCAGCAGCCAAGAAGGGGCAGGATACTATGGCTACACCTTC.

There are many counts of this clonotype. The chain recombines TRBV5-1 with TRBJ1-6; D is possibly TRBD1 (6 bases). CDR1 is SGHRS and CDR2 is YFSETQ in the germline V gene. V dropped 0 bases and J dropped 3 bases, with 13 bases sitting between them. The length of the CDR3 is 17 residues. The CDR3, as DNA: TGCGCCAGCAGCTTGGTTCCAAGGGGGGACTATAATTCACCCCTCCACTTT. It yields the protein CASSLVPRGDYNSPLHF.

This clonotype was picked up one time. The chain uses TRBV10-2 and TRBJ2-7, with D tentatively TRBD1 or TRBD2 (5 bases each). Germline V gives CDR1 WSHSY, CDR2 SAAADI. The V end was cut by 7 bases, the J end by 6 bases, with 13 bases between. This CDR3 is built from 12 residues. The CDR3 nucleotides read TGCGCCAGCACCTCAGGGACCCTCGAGCAGTACTTC. Protein product: CASTSGTLEQYF.

Comments on this clonotype: A much more abundant neighbour one base away suggests this may be a read error. The V call is TRBV7-3, the J call TRBJ1-4; tentatively, D is TRBD1 (5 bases). The V end was cut by 6 bases, the J end by 8 bases, with 22 bases between. The CDR3 covers 16 residues. The germline V gene has CDR1 SGHTA and CDR2 FQGTGA. The CDR3 spells CASRGDGTVILEKLFF. The DNA for the CDR3 is TGTGCCAGCAGGGGAGACGGGACGGTAATTCTCGAAAAACTGTTTTTT.

The rearrangement uses TRBV5-6 and TRBJ1-2; D is possibly TRBD1 (6 bases). This CDR3 is built from 17 residues. Germline CDR1 and CDR2: SGHDT and YYEEEE. The V gene lost 4 bases and the J gene lost 3 bases, with 22 bases spanning the gap. The CDR3 protein is CASSPLGGTSSYYGYTF. As DNA, the CDR3 is TGTGCCAGCAGCCCTCTAGGGGGTACCTCATCCTACTATGGCTACACCTTC.

This clonotype was found a few times. The chain combines TRBV5-1 with TRBJ2-5; 7 bases are a match to TRBD1. The CDR3 length is 12 residues. The junction had 5 bases not matched to a gene; V was cut back by 7 bases and J by 5 bases. Germline CDR1 is SGHRS and CDR2 is YFSETQ. The CDR3 bases are TGCGCCAGCCGCGCCAGGGGGGAGACCCAGTACTTC. It encodes CASRARGETQYF.

The chain uses TRBV11-2 and TRBJ1-5, with unresolved D. This CDR3 contains 12 residues. Germline V CDR1 and CDR2: SGHAT, FQNNGV. Trimming pared 5 bases from V and 9 bases from J, leaving 11 bases between. The chain's CDR3 is CASSRNGWPQHF. The CDR3 DNA reads TGTGCCAGCAGCCGAAACGGTTGGCCCCAGCATTTT.

In the case of this clonotype: This may be a read error, as it is one base from a much larger clone. This chain uses TRBV28 with TRBJ1-1; a possible D gene is TRBD1 (6 bases). V lost 1 base, J lost 12 bases, and 27 bases lay in between. Per the germline V gene, CDR1 is MDHEN and CDR2 is SYDVKM. CDR3 length equals 17 residues. CDR3 residues: CASSLSLGDGKRGVTFF. The CDR3 region has the DNA TGTGCCAGCAGTTTATCCCTTGGGGACGGGAAAAGGGGGGTAACTTTCTTT.

The chain is built from TRBV19 and TRBJ2-1; 7 bases map to TRBD2. Germline assignment: CDR1 LNHDA and CDR2 SQIVND (reference sequence). The CDR3 runs to 15 residues. After removal of 4 bases from V and 4 bases from J, the junction contained 7 bases not matched to a gene. The CDR3 here is CASSTSAGEYNEQFF. CDR3 DNA sequence: TGTGCCAGTAGTACCTCTGCGGGGGAATACAATGAGCAGTTCTTC.

This clonotype has ten or more counts. This chain uses TRBV9 with TRBJ1-1; D not resolved. V was trimmed by 0 bases and J by 0 bases, leaving 12 bases between them. This CDR3 is 16 amino acids long. CDR1 and CDR2 from the germline V gene are SGDLS and YYNGEE. CDR3 coding DNA: TGTGCCAGCAGCGTAGCCGTCTCCACCATGAACACTGAAGCTTTCTTT. Its translation: CASSVAVSTMNTEAFF.

This clonotype was picked up many times. This chain uses TRBV24-1 with TRBJ1-5, with a possible D match to TRBD1 (5 bases). The V gene's germline CDR1 is KGHDR and CDR2 SFDVKD. The CDR3 spans 14 residues. Deletions cut 9 bases from V and 6 bases from J, with 17 bases between. The CDR3 region is CATGGGLLGQPQHF. The CDR3 coding sequence is TGTGCCACCGGGGGGGGACTGTTGGGTCAGCCCCAGCATTTT.

This clonotype was seen only a few times. The chain carries TRBV9 and TRBJ2-1; D is unresolved. CDR3 length: 14 residues. Germline-derived CDR1 and CDR2 are SGDLS and YYNGEE. Deletions cut 2 bases from V and 4 bases from J, with 10 bases between. DNA for the CDR3: TGTGCCAGCAGCGTCGAGTTGGGATACAATGAGCAGTTCTTC. This translates into CASSVELGYNEQFF.